This TCR beta chain appears in the sequencing data of a study of blood T cell repertoires in COVID-19. Study-wide background: The United States, Italy and Spain provided the acute and convalescent COVID-19 samples. PBMCs, B-cell-depleted T cells, or T cells were the source of the cDNA or gDNA that made up the material.

Original processing methods: Scientists estimated how many nucleated cells there were by amplifying reference gene primers. The method was immunoSEQ multiplex PCR; TCRdb's version includes in-frame clones alone and lacks a portion of them. The DNA gave D and trimming, while V, J and clone size come from that table. The data hold 15,000 to 20,000 clones, with 80% to 90% observed a single time. CDR1 and CDR2 from the germline V gene are MNHNY and SVGAGI (reference sequence). The CDR3 runs 17 residues. The V gene end was trimmed by 5 bases and the J gene end by 5 bases; junction bases not matched to a gene: 12. This clone occurred once.

Material for sequencing was peripheral blood. This receptor was obtained from a human donor in a cohort sampled during active COVID-19. The V call is TRBV6-6, the J call TRBJ2-2, with 9 bases that match TRBD2. CDR3 protein: CASSPEAGGPFTGELFF. Here the CDR3 DNA reads TGTGCCAGCAGTCCCGAGGCGGGGGGGCCCTTTACCGGGGAGCTGTTTTTT.